This T cell receptor (beta chain) stems from a study of long-term antiretroviral therapy in people with HIV (dated by TCRdb to between 2021 and 2022). Notes on the research overall: Collection of the earliest samples took place about a decade ahead of the 2015 WHO recommendation for immediate ART, at a time when ART was typically delayed until CD4 counts fell. Whether ART initiation and durable HIV suppression were associated with changes in peripheral blood TRB repertoire composition and diversity was tested in a retrospective serial study. The cohort contributed about 200 cryopreserved PBMC samples from about 30 adults with confirmed HIV infection, collected serially over a mean of about six years (range 1-12). Among the approximately 27 participants with HIV, about 11 were female. No cross-contamination during QIAcube processing was shown when test extractions of a monoclonal T-cell line were performed alongside around 30 polyclonal samples. Findings and caveats that apply to the study as a whole: The samples span the years 2004 to 2017, and the ART regimens used at that time may not be as effective as current regimens. The repertoire was dominated across all time points by expanded TRB clones identified before ART initiation, although this dominance was seen to fluctuate and to decrease in many PLHIV after ART. Narrower CDR3 length ranges were observed in HIV repertoires than in controls, and an antigen-experienced repertoire with only a slight naive shift after ART was suggested by the network structure. Because cell numbers in pre-ART samples were limited, unsorted PBMC were profiled instead of sorted CD4+ and CD8+ T cells. Inferences about post-ART repertoire changes are limited because no data were available on ART adherence, viral resistance or therapy changes. Starting ART was linked to a significant rise in TRB diversity, yet even with long-term ART the diversity remained significantly lower than in transplant donor controls. Since PBMC availability was limited, sequencing covered only the TCR beta chain, with no alpha chain pairing.

In regard to this clone: There is no known antigen for this receptor. Base qualities were left out, and no much larger clone turns up one base away.

The immunoSEQ hsTCRB v3.0 assay was used at survey level resolution to sequence the TRB variable region. A depth of about 35,000-55,000 T-cell genomes per sample was targeted for TRB sequencing. An Illumina MiSeq with a v3 150-cycle kit was used to sequence the pooled TRB libraries. The original pipeline was this. Repertoire analysis was performed in R inside a reproducible Nextflow workflow that covered QC, data transformation and analysis. LymphoSeq2, an R package for exploring AIRR-Seq data, was used to implement the custom analyses. A handful of samples yielding fewer than 5000 total TRB sequences were excluded, leaving 188 analyzed HIV repertoires. Of the 188 retained HIV repertoires, under 65 were collected before and 120 to 140 after ART initiation. Repertoires were downsampled to 5000 TRB nucleotide sequences, and summary statistics were averaged over 100 downsampling iterations. The analysis kept only TRB sequences whose CDR3 regions were at least seven amino acids long. Two measures captured diversity: a Shannon entropy-derived clonality score and the Gini coefficient. In repertoire networks, the top 5000 CDR3 amino acid sequences were linked whenever an edit distance of one separated two sequences. For TRB CDR3 amino acid sequences, GLIPH2 was used to predict antigen specificity groups and MHC restriction. CDR3 amino acid sequences were matched against VDJdb and McPAS-TCR to flag known CMV, EBV, HIV or tissue antigen associations. Pre-ART, post-ART and control groups were compared with Wilcoxon signed-rank tests and Holm-Bonferroni correction. TCRdb stores this immuneACCESS table with in-frame sequences only. Part of the clones is absent; in the studies checked, under half of the shortfall reflects unresolved V genes, and no reason is known for the rest. Clone size and V and J calls were adopted from that table, with D and trimming inferred from the DNA. The sample table holds 25,000 to 35,000 clones, of which roughly nine tenths were seen once. The ten largest clones capture roughly 4% of the sample.

CDR1 SGHTS and CDR2 YDEGEE were looked up in the germline V gene. Unmatched junction bases come to 6, with V trimmed by 0 bases and J by 3 bases. The CDR3 has 16 amino acids, counting the end cysteine and phenylalanine. The kept DNA is CDR3 alone, 48 bases in frame from the first base. Inclusion was restricted to participants for whom at least one PBMC sample before ART initiation and at least two post-ART samples were available. All participants with HIV were treated in the United States of America. Before DNA extraction, cryopreserved samples of 1-10 million PBMC were thawed and washed. At the time of the earliest PBMC sample for each participant with HIV, ages ranged from roughly 23 to 60 years. PBMC samples from each participant spanned 1-4 timepoints before ART initiation and 2-8 timepoints after ART initiation, with a median of 7 samples. Serial HIV viral load, CD4+ T-cell count, ART history and demographic data were obtained for every participant. Genomic DNA was extracted from unsorted PBMC with a Qiagen kit on a QIAcube, with processing performed in batches of 12 samples.

The sequence is built from TRBV5-8 and TRBJ2-1, with TRBD1 matching 7 junction bases. The sample in question was unsorted PBMCs, obtained 3.1 years after starting antiretroviral therapy. This TCR was recovered from a man between 18 and 29 years old with HIV. The DNA sequence is as follows: TGTGCCAGCAGCTTGGCAGGGGGACACTTCTACAATGAGCAGTTCTTC. This is translated as CASSLAGGHFYNEQFF.